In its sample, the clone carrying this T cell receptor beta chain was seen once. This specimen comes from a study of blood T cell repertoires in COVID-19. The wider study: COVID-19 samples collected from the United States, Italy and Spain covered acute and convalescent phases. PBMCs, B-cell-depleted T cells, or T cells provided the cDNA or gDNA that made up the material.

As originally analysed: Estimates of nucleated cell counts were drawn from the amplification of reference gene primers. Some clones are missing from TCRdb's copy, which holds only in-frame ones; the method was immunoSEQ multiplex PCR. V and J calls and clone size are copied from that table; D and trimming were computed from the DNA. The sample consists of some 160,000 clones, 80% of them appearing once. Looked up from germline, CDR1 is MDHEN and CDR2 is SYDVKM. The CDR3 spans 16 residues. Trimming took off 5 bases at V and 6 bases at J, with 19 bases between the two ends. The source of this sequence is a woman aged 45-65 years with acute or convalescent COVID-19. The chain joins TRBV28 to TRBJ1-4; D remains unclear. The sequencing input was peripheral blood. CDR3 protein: CASSTTWAGFYEKLFF. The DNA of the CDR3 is TGTGCCAGCAGTACCACTTGGGCTGGTTTTTATGAAAAACTGTTTTTT. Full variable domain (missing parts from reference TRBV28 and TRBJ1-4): DVKVTQSSRYLVKRTGEKVFLECVQDMDHENMFWYRQDPGLGLRLIYFSYDVKMKEKGDIPEGYSVSREKKERFSLILESASTNQTSMYLCASSTTWAGFYEKLFFGSGTQLSVL.